The 23 T cell receptor beta chains listed next were all sequenced from one sample in a study of blood T cell repertoires in COVID-19. The repertoire was sequenced with immunoSEQ multiplex PCR; TCRdb's copy has only in-frame clones and lacks some. The table includes roughly 200,000 clones, around nine tenths detected once. Sequences were obtained from PBMCs or T cells enriched from blood (not recorded which). The source is a woman in her 30s who had been exposed to COVID-19.

The V gene is TRBV2, the J gene TRBJ2-7, with TRBD1 matching over 7 bases. The germline V gene has CDR1 SNHLY and CDR2 FYNNEI. V was pared by 7 bases and J by 2 bases, with 2 bases of the junction left unmatched. This CDR3 comprises 12 residues. The CDR3 loop is CASKQGPYEQYF. The CDR3 DNA reads TGTGCCAGCAAACAGGGGCCCTACGAGCAGTACTTC.

The J gene is TRBJ1-6, the V gene TRBV30, with D hard to call. Trimming shortened V by 4 bases and J by 9 bases, and 19 bases separated the two germline ends. Germline loops: CDR1 GTSNPN, CDR2 SVGIG (reference sequence). This CDR3 has 15 residues. The CDR3 sequence is CAWTTGFGYGSPLHF. In DNA form, the CDR3 reads TGTGCCTGGACAACGGGTTTCGGGTATGGTTCACCCCTCCACTTT.

The genes are TRBV3-1 (or the pseudogene TRBV3-2) and TRBJ1-4, with TRBD1 identical over 8 bases. Germline V gene lookup returns CDR1 LGHDT and CDR2 YNNKEL (reference sequence). The CDR3 loop spans 17 amino acids. With 0 bases clipped from V and 3 bases from J, the junction kept 6 bases outside the gene matches. The CDR3 DNA sequence: TGTGCCAGCAGCCAAGACCGAGACAGGGGATCTAATGAAAAACTGTTTTTT. Amino acids: CASSQDRDRGSNEKLFF.

The chain carries TRBV30 and TRBJ2-4; TRBD1 matches 9 bases. There are 13 residues in the CDR3. J gave up 8 bases and V 3 bases, and 5 bases lay outside the gene matches. Germline assignment: CDR1 GTSNPN and CDR2 SVGIG (reference sequence). In DNA, the CDR3 is TGTGCCTGGAGCTTGACAGGGGGTGACATTCAGTACTTC. Translating gives CAWSLTGGDIQYF.

CDR3 nucleotide sequence: TGTGCCAGCAGGTTGGCGCTGGGAGATGGCTACACCTTC. It specifies CASRLALGDGYTF. The chain recombines TRBV2 with TRBJ1-2; the D is unclear. The germline CDR1 and CDR2 sequences are SNHLY and FYNNEI. There are 13 residues in the CDR3. The V end was cut by 6 bases, the J end by 6 bases, with 14 bases between.

The genes are TRBV30 and TRBJ1-6; no definite D call. The CDR3 length is 12 residues. Trimming pared 3 bases from V and 10 bases from J, leaving 10 bases between. Per the germline V gene, CDR1 is GTSNPN and CDR2 is SVGIG (reference sequence). CDR3 sequence (DNA): TGTGCCTGGAGGGAAGGGAGGTCACCCCTCCACTTT. Encoded protein: CAWREGRSPLHF. The whole variable domain, filled in from reference TRBV30 and TRBJ1-6, reads SQTIHQWPATLVQPVGSPLSLECTVEGTSNPNLYWYRQAAGRGLQLLFYSVGIGQISSEVPQNLSASRPQDRQFILSSKKLLLSDSGFYLCAWREGRSPLHFGNGTRLTVT.

V is TRBV5-1 and J is TRBJ2-5, with a tentative D call TRBD2 (6 bases). Trimming took 5 bases from V and 2 from J, leaving 13 bases between them. The CDR3 spans 14 residues. Germline values: CDR1 SGHRS, CDR2 YFSETQ. The chain's CDR3 is CASSFGTEQETQYF. Written as DNA, the CDR3 is TGCGCCAGCAGTTTCGGGACTGAACAAGAGACCCAGTACTTC.

CDR3 loop: CASSLSTGSNYGYTF. CDR3 sequence (DNA): TGTGCCAGCAGCTTATCAACGGGAAGTAACTATGGCTACACCTTC. The rearrangement joins TRBV5-4 to TRBJ1-2; D uncertain. This CDR3 spans 15 amino acids. The V gene's germline CDR1 is SGHNT and CDR2 YYREEE (reference sequence). Trimming took off 2 bases at V and 1 base at J, with 12 bases between the two ends.

This chain uses TRBV24-1 with TRBJ1-5; 7 bases are shared with TRBD1. With V trimmed by 10 bases and J by 5 bases, 4 bases remained unmatched. CDR1 is KGHDR, CDR2 SFDVKD, per germline. This CDR3 has 12 residues. The CDR3 spells CATGTVDQPQHF. The CDR3 DNA is TGTGCCACTGGGACAGTAGATCAGCCCCAGCATTTT.

For the CDR3, the DNA is TGTGCCAGCAGAACCGTGGGGGGGGGACAGGGACCAGATACGCAGTATTTT. Translation: CASRTVGGGQGPDTQYF. This sequence joins TRBV7-8 and TRBJ2-3, with TRBD1 matching over 9 bases. The CDR3 sequence is 17 residues long. CDR1 is SGHVS, CDR2 FQNEAQ, per germline. V trimming: 6 bases; J trimming: 4 bases; junction bases outside the gene matches: 14.

The chain uses TRBV3-1 (or the pseudogene TRBV3-2) and TRBJ1-3; D ambiguous. The germline V and J ends were trimmed by 0 bases and 0 bases, with 9 bases remaining between them. The CDR3 loop spans 16 amino acids. The V gene's germline CDR1 is LGHDT and CDR2 YNNKEL (reference sequence). The CDR3 loop reads CASSQDSSHSGNTIYF. The CDR3 DNA reads as TGTGCCAGCAGCCAAGATAGCAGCCACTCTGGAAACACCATATATTTT.

The chain uses TRBV19 and TRBJ2-7; D is perhaps TRBD1 (5 bases). The CDR3 covers 11 residues. V was pared by 9 bases and J by 6 bases, with 12 bases between. Germline CDR1 is LNHDA and CDR2 is SQIVND (reference sequence). CDR3: CASTYGAEQYF. The CDR3 nucleotides read TGTGCCAGCACGTATGGGGCCGAGCAGTACTTC.

The chain recombines TRBV12-3 or TRBV12-4 with TRBJ2-1; D remains ambiguous. V was cut by 3 bases and J by 4 bases, with 4 bases left in between. The CDR3 contains 12 residues. In DNA form, the CDR3 reads TGTGCCAGCAGTTTTAGATACAATGAGCAGTTCTTC. This encodes CASSFRYNEQFF.

This clone was counted a single time. The rearrangement uses TRBV9 and TRBJ1-3, with D uncertain. This CDR3 has 15 residues. Per germline, CDR1 SGDLS and CDR2 YYNGEE. Trimming left V 1 base short and J 2 bases short, with 10 bases between. In nucleotides, the CDR3 is TGTGCCAGCAGCGTATGGCAGTCTCCTGGAAACACCATATATTTT. Protein: CASSVWQSPGNTIYF.

The genes are TRBV6-1 and TRBJ1-1, with 9 bases fitting TRBD1. V was pared by 2 bases and J by 6 bases, with 10 bases of the junction left unmatched. The CDR3 totals 16 residues. Looked up from germline, CDR1 is MNHNS and CDR2 is SASEGT. The CDR3 region is CASSERDREPRPEAFF. DNA of the CDR3: TGTGCCAGCAGTGAACGGGACAGGGAGCCTCGGCCTGAAGCTTTCTTT.

This clone was found a few times. The CDR3 coding sequence is TGTGCCAGCAGCTACCCCTTGGCAGATACCTACAATGAGCAGTTCTTC. Protein sequence: CASSYPLADTYNEQFF. The J gene is TRBJ2-1, the V gene TRBV3-1 (or the pseudogene TRBV3-2); D is ambiguous. Trimming removed 5 bases from V and 2 bases from J, with 16 bases in between. The CDR3 has 16 residues. Germline V gives CDR1 LGHDT, CDR2 YNNKEL (reference sequence).

The chain combines TRBV5-1 with TRBJ1-6; D call uncertain. The CDR3 spans 13 residues. V was cut by 0 bases and J by 8 bases, with 6 bases left in between. Germline V gene data show CDR1 as SGHRS and CDR2 as YFSETQ. The CDR3: CASSLERDSPLHF. The DNA for the CDR3 is TGCGCCAGCAGCTTGGAGCGGGATTCACCCCTCCACTTT.

The chain is built from TRBV18 and TRBJ1-6, with no clear D. CDR1 KGHSH and CDR2 LQKENI come from the germline V gene. V lost 1 base, J lost 0 bases, and 10 bases lay in between. The CDR3 is 17 residues long. The CDR3 nucleotides are TGTGCCAGCTCACCACTTCGTGCGAGCTCCTATAATTCACCCCTCCACTTT. Protein: CASSPLRASSYNSPLHF.

This CDR3 reads CASSPSTGNGNEQFF. CDR3 nucleotide sequence: TGTGCCAGCTCACCTTCTACAGGGAACGGCAATGAGCAGTTCTTC. The chain is built from TRBV18 and TRBJ2-1; possibly TRBD1 for D (6 bases). Per germline, CDR1 KGHSH and CDR2 LQKENI. The CDR3 consists of 15 residues. The V gene lost 3 bases and the J gene lost 6 bases, with 15 bases spanning the gap.

The chain recombines TRBV3-1 (or the pseudogene TRBV3-2) with TRBJ2-3; 10 positions match TRBD2. Per germline, CDR1 LGHDT and CDR2 YNNKEL (reference sequence). This CDR3 has 15 residues. Trimming removed 3 bases from V and 4 bases from J; junction bases left unmatched: 4. In DNA, the CDR3 is TGTGCCAGCAGCCACAAGCGGGGGGGCCCAGATACGCAGTATTTT. Residues: CASSHKRGGPDTQYF.

The chain has TRBV19 and TRBJ2-7; D is ambiguous. V lost 3 bases, J lost 2 bases, and 8 bases lay in between. Germline values: CDR1 LNHDA, CDR2 SQIVND (reference sequence). The CDR3 consists of 13 residues. The CDR3 region has the DNA TGTGCCAGTAGTATCCGTAGCCCCTACGAGCAGTACTTC. It codes for CASSIRSPYEQYF.

The V and J genes are TRBV19 and TRBJ1-5, with 12 bases that match TRBD1. CDR1 and CDR2 from the germline V gene are LNHDA and SQIVND (reference sequence). Unmatched junction bases numbered 7, after V lost 8 bases and J lost 2 bases. The CDR3 length is 16 residues. CDR3: CASQGQGAQGNQPQHF. As DNA, the CDR3 is TGTGCCAGTCAGGGACAGGGGGCGCAGGGCAATCAGCCCCAGCATTTT.

In this sample, this clone turned up once. The rearrangement links TRBV11-3 to TRBJ2-3; TRBD2 agrees at 10 bases. CDR3 length: 15 residues. CDR1 and CDR2 (germline): SGHNT, YENEEA. V trimming: 2 bases; J trimming: 6 bases; junction bases outside the gene matches: 5. Written as DNA, the CDR3 is TGTGCCAGCAGCTTAAGCGGGGGGGCTGGTGATACGCAGTATTTT. Protein sequence: CASSLSGGAGDTQYF.